Following are 7 T cell receptor beta chains from one sample sequenced in a study of T cell repertoires in cytomegalovirus infection. TCRdb processed the reads anew with MiXCR; each CDR3 protein has one entry. This table has around 740,000 distinct CDR3 sequences, about a third appearing once. The specimen was PBMCs. The source is a human donor in good health (CMV status not recorded). Some clones in this sample may be carry-over from other donors' samples.

This clonotype was seen more than once but under ten times. The genes are TRBV19 and TRBJ2-1; D perhaps matches TRBD2 (5 bases). From germline, CDR1 is LNHDA and CDR2 SQIVND (reference sequence). The CDR3 spans 15 residues. Trimming removed 3 bases at V and 4 bases at J, with 13 bases between. The CDR3 DNA reads TGTGCCAGTAGTATGAGTCGGGATGCTTACAATGAGCAGTTCTTC. It specifies CASSMSRDAYNEQFF.

The chain couples TRBV2 to TRBJ2-1; D possibly corresponds to TRBD1 (5 bases). The V end was cut by 0 bases, the J end by 7 bases, with 10 bases between. The CDR3 spans 14 residues. The germline V gene encodes CDR1 SNHLY and CDR2 FYNNEI. DNA of the CDR3: TGTGCCAGCAGTGAAGCGACTTCAGGGAATGAGCAGTTCTTC. It specifies CASSEATSGNEQFF.

V usage is TRBV29-1 and J usage is TRBJ1-1, with 11 bases lining up with TRBD1. The V gene's germline CDR1 is SQVTM and CDR2 ANQGSEA. Unmatched junction bases numbered 9, after V lost 8 bases and J lost 4 bases. CDR3 length: 14 residues. CDR3 DNA: TGCAGCATCGGACAGGGGGCAAGGACCACTGAAGCTTTCTTT. Amino acid sequence: CSIGQGARTTEAFF.

This clonotype showed up many times. The genes are TRBV7-2 and TRBJ2-1, with 16 bases matching TRBD2. This CDR3 has 19 residues. From germline, CDR1 is SGHTA and CDR2 FQGNSA. J gave up 7 bases and V 1 base, and 10 bases lay outside the gene matches. CDR3 coding DNA: TGTGCCAGCAGCTTAGGGCCCTTGGGACTAGCGGGGGGGTTGAATGAGCAGTTCTTC. Amino acid sequence: CASSLGPLGLAGGLNEQFF.

The V call is TRBV19, the J call TRBJ2-3; D might be TRBD1 (5 bases). Germline assignment: CDR1 LNHDA and CDR2 SQIVND (reference sequence). The CDR3 extends over 13 amino acids. V lost 6 bases to trimming and J lost 4 bases, with 11 bases between them. CDR3 amino acids: CASRGEGPDTQYF. The CDR3 DNA reads TGTGCCAGTAGAGGGGAAGGCCCAGATACGCAGTATTTT.

Note on this clonotype: At one of its ends the junction is not consistent with the germline gene, which may arise from a read error. V and J are TRBV7-3 and TRBJ2-5; D remains ambiguous. From germline, CDR1 is SGHTA and CDR2 FQGTGA. The CDR3 has 11 residues. In DNA form, the CDR3 reads TGTGCCAGCAGCGTTCAAGAGCCCCAGTACTTC. Protein sequence: CASSVQEPQYF.

The sample holds many counts of this clonotype. The J gene is TRBJ2-1, the V gene TRBV19; TRBD1 matches 9 bases. V gave up 4 bases and J gave up 8 bases; unmatched junction bases: 3. The CDR3 sequence is 13 residues long. Germline assignment: CDR1 LNHDA and CDR2 SQIVND (reference sequence). The CDR3 is CASSRDRDYEQFF. CDR3 in DNA: TGTGCCAGTAGTAGGGACAGGGACTATGAGCAGTTCTTC.